This TCR beta chain was found in a study of PD-L1 blockade in urothelial cancer. The wider study: The analyses of blood took place 3 weeks (second dose) and 6 weeks after treatment start. T cells numbered a median of about 140,000 in the blood samples.

This sample's time point: peripheral blood 6 weeks after treatment start. Using immunoSEQ multiplex PCR, the repertoire was profiled, and TCRdb retains in-frame clones only, with some absent. Of 90,000 to 130,000 clones in the sample, around 90% were seen once. With V trimmed by 6 bases and J by 4 bases, 12 bases remained unmatched. CDR1 and CDR2 from the germline V gene are MNHEY and SVGAGI. There are 15 residues in the CDR3. This TCR was sampled from a man aged 60-69 years with urothelial cancer. This chain joins TRBV6-5 and TRBJ2-7; 7 nucleotides agree with TRBD2. The input for sequencing was PBMCs, taken around atezolizumab (anti-PD-L1) treatment. CDR3 nucleotide sequence: TGTGCCAGCAGCAGGGACGGGACGGGAGGTTACGAGCAGTACTTC. Translating it yields CASSRDGTGGYEQYF.